These T cell receptor beta chains were read from a single sample in a study of blood T cell repertoires in COVID-19. Sequenced by immunoSEQ multiplex PCR; TCRdb stores in-frame clones only, minus some. The sample lists 60,000 to 85,000 clones, 84% occurring once. Input material: peripheral blood. These receptors originate from a man between 65 and 80 years old with acute or convalescent COVID-19. Each CDR3 is given with its conserved first and last residue. Each record gives: clone size, J gene, D gene, V gene, CDR3 protein, CDR3 DNA. A D gene is named only where the DNA matches it firmly. Rows give clone size only sometimes, using once, few, many, or a class for an expanded clone.

>NA|TRBJ2-7|NA|TRBV6-5
CASRRDRYYEQYF
TGTGCCAGCAGAAGAGACAGGTACTACGAGCAGTACTTC
>NA|TRBJ2-1|TRBD1|TRBV29-1
CSVERQGWDEQFF
TGCAGCGTTGAACGACAGGGGTGGGATGAGCAGTTCTTC
>NA|TRBJ2-5|TRBD2|TRBV7-7
CASSPGLVGQTQYF
TGTGCTAGCAGCCCTGGACTAGTAGGTCAGACCCAGTACTTC
>NA|TRBJ1-4|NA|TRBV18
CASSPPARIEKLFF
TGTGCCAGCTCACCACCGGCCCGAATTGAAAAACTGTTTTTT
>NA|TRBJ1-5|NA|TRBV9
CASSVDAGLVSNQPQHF
TGTGCCAGCAGCGTAGACGCAGGGCTGGTAAGCAATCAGCCCCAGCATTTT
>NA|TRBJ2-7|TRBD1|TRBV5-1
CASEEGQGYEQYF
TGCGCCAGCGAGGAGGGACAGGGGTACGAGCAGTACTTC
>NA|TRBJ2-7|NA|TRBV2
CASGSGGLLSYEQYF
TGTGCCAGCGGGTCGGGCGGACTTTTATCCTACGAGCAGTACTTC
>NA|TRBJ1-1|NA|TRBV4-2
CASSQVGGLEAFF
TGTGCCAGCAGCCAAGTGGGAGGGCTTGAAGCTTTCTTT
>NA|TRBJ2-7|NA|TRBV30
CAWSPMGTHVYEQYF
TGTGCCTGGAGTCCGATGGGGACTCATGTCTACGAGCAGTACTTC
>NA|TRBJ2-5|NA|TRBV19
CASSSIPEGKTQYF
TGTGCCAGTAGTTCCATACCAGAGGGAAAGACCCAGTACTTC
>NA|TRBJ2-3|TRBD2|TRBV7-7
CASSLRVMASGGLSTDTQYF
TGTGCTAGCAGCTTACGCGTCATGGCTAGCGGGGGCCTTAGCACAGATACGCAGTATTTT
>NA|TRBJ1-2|TRBD1|TRBV15
CATSSRGIYTF
TGTGCCACCAGCAGCAGGGGGATCTACACCTTC
>NA|TRBJ2-1|NA|TRBV5-1
CASSLDPAVISQFF
TGCGCCAGCAGCTTGGATCCAGCGGTGATCTCGCAGTTCTTC
>NA|TRBJ2-7|NA|TRBV27
CASSAWDNQGEQYF
TGTGCCAGCAGTGCTTGGGACAACCAGGGTGAGCAGTACTTC
>few|TRBJ2-1|NA|TRBV24-1
CATSDFSVEQFF
TGTGCCACCAGTGATTTTTCGGTTGAGCAGTTCTTC
>NA|TRBJ2-7|TRBD2|TRBV5-6
CASSLGSGRRSSYEQYF
TGTGCCAGCTCCCTGGGTAGCGGGAGGCGGAGCTCCTACGAGCAGTACTTC
>NA|TRBJ2-1|TRBD2|TRBV2
CASSEGTSGSRGEQFF
TGTGCCAGCAGTGAGGGGACTAGCGGGAGTAGGGGTGAGCAGTTCTTC
>NA|TRBJ1-5|TRBD1|TRBV7-9
CAGQGPGNQPQHF
TGTGCCGGACAGGGACCCGGCAATCAGCCCCAGCATTTT
>NA|TRBJ2-5|TRBD1|TRBV19
CASSVGTGKGETQYF
TGTGCCAGTAGTGTTGGGACAGGAAAAGGGGAGACCCAGTACTTC
>NA|TRBJ2-3|TRBD2|TRBV5-1
CASSRGGYTDTQYF
TGCGCCAGCAGTCGCGGGGGATACACAGATACGCAGTATTTT
>NA|TRBJ1-4|TRBD1|TRBV27
CASRISGGEKLFF
TGTGCCAGCAGGATTTCAGGGGGTGAAAAACTGTTTTTT
>once|TRBJ2-6|NA|TRBV5-1
CASSLEVRGTGANVLTF
TGCGCCAGCAGCTTGGAGGTCAGAGGAACTGGGGCCAACGTCCTGACTTTC
>once|TRBJ1-5|TRBD1|TRBV27
CASRRQGAQPQHF
TGTGCCAGCAGACGACAGGGGGCTCAGCCCCAGCATTTT
>NA|TRBJ2-7|TRBD1|TRBV29-1
CSVEVGQGSYEQYF
TGCAGCGTTGAGGTGGGACAGGGATCCTACGAGCAGTACTTC
>NA|TRBJ1-2|NA|TRBV2
CASSEDPTSNYGYTF
TGTGCCAGCAGTGAAGACCCCACATCTAACTATGGCTACACCTTC
>NA|TRBJ2-1|TRBD1|TRBV4-1
CASSHDTGTGGIEQFF
TGCGCCAGCAGCCACGACACCGGGACAGGGGGTATTGAGCAGTTCTTC
>NA|TRBJ2-3|NA|TRBV19
CASSIPSPGADTQYF
TGTGCCAGTAGTATACCCAGTCCGGGGGCAGATACGCAGTATTTT
>few|TRBJ2-1|TRBD2|TRBV2
CASSEAAGVVYNEQFF
TGTGCCAGCAGTGAAGCGGCGGGAGTCGTATACAATGAGCAGTTCTTC
>NA|TRBJ1-2|TRBD1|TRBV19
CASSPGQRYGYTF
TGTGCCAGTAGCCCGGGACAGCGCTATGGCTACACCTTC
>NA|TRBJ2-6|NA|TRBV7-2
CASRETEFVSSGANVLTF
TGTGCCAGCAGGGAAACAGAGTTTGTTTCCTCTGGGGCCAACGTCCTGACTTTC
>few|TRBJ1-6|TRBD1|TRBV19
CASSPTGTDNSPLHF
TGTGCCAGTTCCCCGACCGGGACAGATAATTCACCCCTCCACTTT
>NA|TRBJ1-2|NA|TRBV19
CASSISGRTSYGYTF
TGTGCCAGTAGTATTTCGGGCAGGACTTCCTATGGCTACACCTTC